The 3 T cell receptor beta chains below were found in one sample sequenced in a study of cytomegalovirus exposure and HLA in healthy donors. Method: immunoSEQ multiplex PCR; TCRdb's copy keeps in-frame clones and lacks some. Counted here are 95,000 to 150,000 clones, about 90% occurring once; the ten biggest clones make up 1.9%. Specimen: PBMCs. These receptor sequences come from a young woman in good health and CMV-seronegative.

This clone appeared a few times. The chain carries TRBV7-2 and TRBJ2-7; no firm D call. The CDR3 is 12 amino acids. Germline V gene data show CDR1 as SGHTA and CDR2 as FQGNSA. Between the trimmed V and J ends, which lost 3 bases and 6 bases, there was a span of 9 bases. The CDR3 loop reads CASSFSVSEQYF. The DNA of the CDR3 is TGTGCCAGCAGCTTCAGCGTCTCCGAGCAGTACTTC.

The J gene is TRBJ2-7, the V gene TRBV27; possible D gene TRBD2, 5 bases. The CDR3 is 15 residues long. Germline values: CDR1 MNHEY, CDR2 SMNVEV (reference sequence). V was clipped by 1 base and J by 6 bases, with 16 bases between them. In DNA, the CDR3 is TGTGCCAGCAGTTTATTTCGGCTCCGCGGGTCCGAGCAGTACTTC. Its translation: CASSLFRLRGSEQYF.

The rearrangement uses TRBV2 and TRBJ2-2, with D possibly being TRBD1 (6 bases). CDR3 size: 15 residues. V was shortened by 4 bases and J by 0 bases, with 9 bases between the two germline ends. Germline CDR1 is SNHLY and CDR2 is FYNNEI. The CDR3 sequence is CASSAGQTNTGELFF. CDR3 nucleotide sequence: TGTGCCAGCAGTGCCGGACAGACGAACACCGGGGAGCTGTTTTTT.